The 15 T cell receptor beta chains below all came from one sample that was sequenced in a study of T cell changes during pregnancy in multiple sclerosis. Sequencing used immunoSEQ multiplex PCR; TCRdb keeps in-frame clones, though not all of them. The sample consists of 42,000 or so clones, about 92% of them appearing once. The sample here was CD8+ T cells from peripheral blood mononuclear cells, taken in the first trimester of pregnancy. These receptors were collected from a female donor with multiple sclerosis, enrolled in a pregnancy study.

The chain uses TRBV7-9 and TRBJ2-4, with D unresolved. V lost 1 base to trimming and J lost 5 bases, with 15 bases between them. Germline V lookup: CDR1 SEHNR, CDR2 FQNEAQ (reference sequence). This CDR3 spans 16 amino acids. The CDR3 nucleotides are TGTGCCAGCAGCTTAGAAGAGCGCCCAGACCAAAACATTCAGTACTTC. Amino acid sequence: CASSLEERPDQNIQYF.

V and J are TRBV7-9 and TRBJ1-2; weak D call: TRBD1 (5 bases). The germline V gene encodes CDR1 SEHNR and CDR2 FQNEAQ (reference sequence). CDR3 length: 16 amino acids. V was clipped by 3 bases and J by 7 bases, with 21 bases between them. CDR3 sequence (DNA): TGTGCCAGCAGCTTGGACATAACAGAGTTTCAGGGTGGCTACACCTTC. It yields the protein CASSLDITEFQGGYTF.

The V and J genes are TRBV30 and TRBJ1-2; 8 bases are a match to TRBD1. The CDR3 extends over 12 amino acids. Germline CDR1 and CDR2: GTSNPN and SVGIG (reference sequence). J was trimmed by 3 bases and V by 5 bases; bases with no gene match: 2. This CDR3 is CAWATGDYGYTF. The CDR3 region has the DNA TGTGCCTGGGCGACAGGGGACTATGGCTACACCTTC.

This chain links TRBV11-2 with TRBJ2-7; D is possibly TRBD2 (6 bases). The CDR3 contains 17 residues. The ends were cut back, 0 bases at V and 3 bases at J, with 18 bases in the middle. In germline, CDR1 is SGHAT, CDR2 FQNNGV. The CDR3 nucleotides are TGTGCCAGCAGCTTAGATCGGGGGACTCCTCCGTTCTACGAGCAGTACTTC. It yields the protein CASSLDRGTPPFYEQYF.

The chain joins TRBV9 to TRBJ1-3; no definite D call. CDR1 is SGDLS and CDR2 is YYNGEE in the germline V gene. The V end lost 4 bases, the J end lost 0 bases, and 14 bases lay between the germline ends. CDR3 size: 16 residues. CDR3 in amino acids: CASSPSRGSSGNTIYF. Here the CDR3 DNA reads TGTGCCAGCAGCCCCAGCCGGGGAAGCTCTGGAAACACCATATATTTT.

This clone was seen a single time. The rearrangement uses TRBV27 and TRBJ2-1; 7 bases are a match to TRBD1. The V segment lost 5 bases and the J segment 15 bases; nucleotides outside the gene matches: 7. Germline V CDR1 and CDR2: MNHEY, SMNVEV (reference sequence). The CDR3 is 11 residues long. CDR3 coding DNA: TGTGCCAGCAGTACCGGGACAGTGCTGTTCTTC. This codes for CASSTGTVLFF.

The rearrangement joins TRBV5-6 to TRBJ1-1, with a possible D match to TRBD1 (5 bases). The germline V gene encodes CDR1 SGHDT and CDR2 YYEEEE. Trimming left V 2 bases short and J 6 bases short, with 11 bases between. The CDR3 runs to 13 residues. CDR3 loop: CASSFGQGSEAFF. The CDR3 DNA sequence: TGTGCCAGCAGCTTTGGGCAGGGATCTGAAGCTTTCTTT.

This clone has at least ten counts. DNA for the CDR3: TGTGCCAGCAGCTTAGTGATTCGTAGGCAGGGGCCGACCGGGGAGCTGTTTTTT. Translating it yields CASSLVIRRQGPTGELFF. The gene calls are TRBV7-6 and TRBJ2-2; tentatively, D is TRBD1 (6 bases). Looked up from germline, CDR1 is SGHVS and CDR2 is FNYEAQ. V lost 1 base to trimming and J lost 5 bases, with 20 bases between them. This CDR3 has 18 residues.

The chain carries TRBV19 and TRBJ1-5; the match to TRBD1 covers 11 bases. Germline CDR1 is LNHDA and CDR2 is SQIVND (reference sequence). CDR3 length: 14 residues. V lost 10 bases to trimming and J lost 5 bases; unmatched junction nucleotides: 7. CDR3 residues: CATTRGQGDQPQHF. CDR3 bases: TGTGCCACCACGAGGGGACAGGGGGATCAGCCCCAGCATTTT. The full variable domain, with the rest looked up from reference TRBV19 and TRBJ1-5, is DGGITQSPKYLFRKEGQNVTLSCEQNLNHDAMYWYRQDPGQGLRLIYYSQIVNDFQKGDIAEGYSVSREKKESFPLTVTSAQKNPTAFYLCATTRGQGDQPQHFGDGTRLSIL.

Only one count was recorded for this clone. The chain couples TRBV5-4 to TRBJ1-2; D is unclear. Trimming shortened V by 0 bases and J by 8 bases, and 5 bases separated the two germline ends. The CDR3 covers 11 residues. Looked up from germline, CDR1 is SGHNT and CDR2 is YYREEE (reference sequence). For the CDR3, the DNA is TGTGCCAGCAGCTTGGGCGGGGGCTACACCTTC. Residues: CASSLGGGYTF.

The chain carries TRBV7-9 and TRBJ2-3; D ambiguous. The CDR3 consists of 10 residues. V gave up 8 bases and J gave up 6 bases, with 6 bases separating them. Germline V gives CDR1 SEHNR, CDR2 FQNEAQ (reference sequence). For the CDR3, the DNA is TGTGCCAGCTTCCGGGATACGCAGTATTTT. Translation gives CASFRDTQYF.

The genes are TRBV25-1 and TRBJ2-1; 8 nucleotides line up with TRBD1. Looked up from germline, CDR1 is MGHDK and CDR2 is SYGVNS. Germline trimming cut 1 base from V and 5 bases from J; bases unmatched to any gene: 4. The CDR3 runs 15 residues. The CDR3 here is CASSEFGQGHNEQFF. CDR3 coding DNA: TGTGCCAGCAGTGAATTTGGACAGGGTCACAATGAGCAGTTCTTC.

The chain employs TRBV4-1 and TRBJ2-3, with D unclear. V was shortened by 4 bases and J by 1 base, with 18 bases between the two germline ends. Germline CDR1 and CDR2: MGHRA and YSYEKL. The CDR3 is 17 residues long. This chain's CDR3 is CASSLLLQLSRTDTQYF. In nucleotides, the CDR3 is TGCGCCAGCAGCCTTCTGTTACAGCTATCTCGCACAGATACGCAGTATTTT.

The chain employs TRBV5-6 and TRBJ2-7; D is possibly TRBD2 (6 bases). The germline V and J ends were trimmed by 2 bases and 7 bases, with 22 bases remaining between them. This CDR3 has 16 residues. CDR1 is SGHDT and CDR2 is YYEEEE in the germline V gene. This chain's CDR3 is CASSFISGSLLGEQYF. The CDR3 DNA sequence: TGTGCCAGCAGCTTCATTAGCGGCAGCCTGTTGGGGGAGCAGTACTTC.

The chain recombines TRBV27 with TRBJ2-5; D possibly corresponds to TRBD1 (6 bases). The ends were cut back, 10 bases at V and 6 bases at J, with 21 bases in the middle. The CDR3 is 14 residues long. Germline V CDR1 and CDR2: MNHEY, SMNVEV (reference sequence). The CDR3 here is CATGPASGAKTQYF. The CDR3 DNA follows: TGTGCCACCGGTCCTGCCTCAGGGGCGAAGACCCAGTACTTC.